This T cell receptor (beta chain) was recovered during a study of T-cell memory formation after mild COVID-19. This clonotype was picked up a small number of times. TCRdb processed the 5' RACE reads anew with MiXCR; each CDR3 protein has one entry. Among fewer than 500,000 distinct CDR3 sequences listed, approximately 25% were seen once. CDR3 size: 15 residues. Germline V CDR1 and CDR2: MGHRA, YSYEKL. Unmatched junction bases numbered 8, after V lost 0 bases and J lost 8 bases. The sequenced sample was PBMCs or a T cell subset sorted from them (not recorded which). This clonotype was obtained from an adult woman who had mild COVID-19 (a few samples of this study predate the infection). Cell type and time point are not known. The gene calls are TRBV4-1 and TRBJ2-7; 9 nucleotides agree with TRBD2. The CDR3 DNA follows: TGCGCCAGCAGCCAAGATGCTAGCGGGGTGTTAAAGCAGTACTTC. It codes for CASSQDASGVLKQYF.